This T cell receptor beta chain came from a study of T cells in Graves' hyperthyroidism and ophthalmopathy. This CDR3 is 16 amino acids long. V lost 5 bases to trimming and J lost 5 bases; unmatched junction nucleotides: 9. Germline loops: CDR1 SGHDN, CDR2 FVKESK. The source material, RNA transcripts, was used to amplify TCR beta CDR3 regions. Initially, a first-round RT-PCR of the TCR CDR3 employed the HTBI primer set. MiXCR, run by TCRdb on the multiplex PCR reads, gives a single entry per CDR3 protein. The data hold hundreds of thousands of distinct CDR3 sequences, with around 15% observed a single time. In its sample, this clonotype was seen a few times.

The source of this sequence is a woman between 40 and 55 years old with Graves' ophthalmopathy. The sample comprised blood. The chain combines TRBV14 with TRBJ1-6, with 7 bases matching TRBD1. DNA of the CDR3: TGTGCCAGCAGCGCCCGGACAGGTCGGAATAATTCACCCCTCCACTTT. This gives the protein CASSARTGRNNSPLHF.